This T cell receptor beta chain came from a study of OX40 agonist ivuxolimab in advanced cancers. As for the study in general: In this trial design, patients received ivuxolimab intravenously at 0.01 to 10 mg/kg every 2 weeks.

Autoimmune disease history or systemic immunosuppression led to patients being barred. The CDR3 runs to 17 residues. Germline values: CDR1 KGHSH, CDR2 LQKENI. V shed 0 bases and J 5 bases; nucleotides not matched to a gene: 6. Regarding the study as a whole: The CD4+ and CD8+ T cells in the blood had expanded clonally by week 6 at 0.1 to 3.0 mg/kg. Clonal expansion among partial responders at 0.1-3.0 mg/kg ranked near the lowest.

Clones were read by immunoSEQ multiplex PCR, and TCRdb kept only the in-frame ones, dropping some. The sample contains 30,000 to 40,000 clones, more than 75% of which appear only once. Comments on this clone: Antigen: not known.

The gene calls are TRBV18 and TRBJ1-5; 11 bases match TRBD1. The receptor was derived from an adult with an advanced solid tumor such as melanoma, head and neck, liver or kidney cancer. The sequences come from CD4+ or CD8+ T cells sorted from blood, collected in a trial of the OX40 agonist ivuxolimab. The CDR3 loop reads CASSPPGQGVMDQPQHF. The CDR3 coding sequence is TGTGCCAGCTCACCACCGGGACAGGGGGTGATGGATCAGCCCCAGCATTTT.